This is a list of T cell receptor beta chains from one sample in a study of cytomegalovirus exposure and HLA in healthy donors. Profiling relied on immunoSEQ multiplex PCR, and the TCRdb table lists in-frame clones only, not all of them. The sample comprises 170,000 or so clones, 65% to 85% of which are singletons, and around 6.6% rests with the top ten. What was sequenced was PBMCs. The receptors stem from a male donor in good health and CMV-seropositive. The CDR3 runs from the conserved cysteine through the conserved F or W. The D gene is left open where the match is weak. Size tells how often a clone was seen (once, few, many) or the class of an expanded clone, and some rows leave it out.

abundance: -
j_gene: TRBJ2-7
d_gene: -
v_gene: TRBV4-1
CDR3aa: CASSQAWGGSSYEQYF
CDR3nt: TGCGCCAGCAGCCAAGCTTGGGGGGGCAGCTCCTACGAGCAGTACTTC

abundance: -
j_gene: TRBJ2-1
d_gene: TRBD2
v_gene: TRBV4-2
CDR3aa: CASSQVLGGSSEQFF
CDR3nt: TGTGCCAGCAGCCAAGTGTTGGGCGGGAGCTCTGAGCAGTTCTTC

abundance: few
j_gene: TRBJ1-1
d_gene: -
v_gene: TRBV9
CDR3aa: CASSQYVVPNTEAFF
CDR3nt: TGTGCCAGCAGCCAGTACGTCGTTCCGAACACTGAAGCTTTCTTT

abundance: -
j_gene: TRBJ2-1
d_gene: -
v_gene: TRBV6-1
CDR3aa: CASVRTVNNEQFF
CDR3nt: TGTGCCAGCGTAAGGACAGTTAACAATGAGCAGTTCTTC

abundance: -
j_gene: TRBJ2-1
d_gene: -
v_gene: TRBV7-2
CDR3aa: CASSRDFGHNEQFF
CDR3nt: TGTGCCAGCAGCCGGGACTTCGGTCACAATGAGCAGTTCTTC

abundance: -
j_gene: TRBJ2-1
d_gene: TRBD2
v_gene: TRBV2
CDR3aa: CASSQAGPYNEQFF
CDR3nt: TGTGCCAGCTCCCAAGCGGGGCCCTACAATGAGCAGTTCTTC

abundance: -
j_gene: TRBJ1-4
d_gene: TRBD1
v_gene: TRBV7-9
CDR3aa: CASSSGQRNEKLFF
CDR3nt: TGTGCCAGCAGCTCGGGACAGCGTAATGAAAAACTGTTTTTT

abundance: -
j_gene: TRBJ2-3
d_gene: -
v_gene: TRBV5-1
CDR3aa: CASSLPRNGDTQYF
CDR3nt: TGCGCCAGCAGCTTACCGAGAAATGGAGATACGCAGTATTTT

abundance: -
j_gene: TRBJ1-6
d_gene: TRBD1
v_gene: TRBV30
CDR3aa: CAWSVGQGNSPLHF
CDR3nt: TGTGCCTGGAGTGTTGGACAGGGGAATTCACCCCTCCACTTT

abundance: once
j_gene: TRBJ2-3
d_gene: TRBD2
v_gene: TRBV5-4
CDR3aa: CASSLRLAGGADTQYF
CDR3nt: TGTGCCAGCAGCTTGAGGCTAGCGGGAGGGGCAGATACGCAGTATTTT

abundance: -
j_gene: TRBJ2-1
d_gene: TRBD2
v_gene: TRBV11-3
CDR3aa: CASSSGLAGSEQFF
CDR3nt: TGTGCCAGCAGCTCGGGACTAGCGGGAAGTGAGCAGTTCTTC

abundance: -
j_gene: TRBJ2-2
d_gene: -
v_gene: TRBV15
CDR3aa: CATSYLGEELFF
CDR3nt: TGTGCCACCAGCTATCTAGGGGAGGAGCTGTTTTTT

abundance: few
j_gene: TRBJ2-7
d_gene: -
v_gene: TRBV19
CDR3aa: CASSMVVTGEQYF
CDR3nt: TGTGCCAGTAGTATGGTGGTGACAGGCGAGCAGTACTTC

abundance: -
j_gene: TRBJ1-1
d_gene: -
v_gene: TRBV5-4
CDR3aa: CASSKNRETEAFF
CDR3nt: TGTGCCAGCAGCAAAAACAGGGAGACTGAAGCTTTCTTT

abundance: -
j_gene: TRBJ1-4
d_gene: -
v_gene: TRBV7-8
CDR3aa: CASSLTGSTNEKLFF
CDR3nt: TGTGCCAGCAGCTTGACAGGATCAACTAATGAAAAACTGTTTTTT